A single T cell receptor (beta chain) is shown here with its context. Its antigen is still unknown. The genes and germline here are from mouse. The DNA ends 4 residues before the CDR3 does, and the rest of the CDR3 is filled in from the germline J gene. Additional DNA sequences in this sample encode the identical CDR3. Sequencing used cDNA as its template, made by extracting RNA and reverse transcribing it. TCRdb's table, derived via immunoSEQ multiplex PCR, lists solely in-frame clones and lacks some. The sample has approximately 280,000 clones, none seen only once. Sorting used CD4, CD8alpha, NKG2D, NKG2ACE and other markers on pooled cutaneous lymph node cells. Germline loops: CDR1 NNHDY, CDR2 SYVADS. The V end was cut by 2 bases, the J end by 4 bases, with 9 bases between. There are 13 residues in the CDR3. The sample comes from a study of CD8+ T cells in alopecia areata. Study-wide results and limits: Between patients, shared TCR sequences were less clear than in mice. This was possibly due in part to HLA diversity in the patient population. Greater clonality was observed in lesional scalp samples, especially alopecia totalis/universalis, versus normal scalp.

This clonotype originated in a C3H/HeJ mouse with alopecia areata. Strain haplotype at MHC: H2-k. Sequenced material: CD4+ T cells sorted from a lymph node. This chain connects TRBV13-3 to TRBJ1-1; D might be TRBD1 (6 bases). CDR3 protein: CASSEGGGTEVFF. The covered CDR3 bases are TGTGCCAGCAGTGAGGGGGGCGGCACA.